The 28 T cell receptor beta chains below come from one sample, sequenced in a study of cytomegalovirus exposure and HLA in healthy donors. The PCR ran on 60 Vbeta and 13 Jbeta primers. This table comes from immunoSEQ multiplex PCR, and its TCRdb copy is limited to in-frame clones, with some not included. This sample has over 150,000 clones, with 87% found just once. Sequences were obtained from PBMCs. The receptor source for this set is a young woman in good health and CMV-seronegative.

The gene calls are TRBV4-1 and TRBJ2-3, with D hard to call. The V end lost 1 base, the J end lost 1 base, and 9 bases lay between the germline ends. Germline V gene sequence: CDR1 MGHRA, CDR2 YSYEKL. The CDR3 sequence is 15 residues long. The CDR3 protein is CASSQVYSRTDTQYF. The CDR3 DNA sequence: TGCGCCAGCAGCCAAGTTTACAGCCGCACAGATACGCAGTATTTT.

This chain links TRBV18 with TRBJ1-2; the D gene is possibly TRBD1 (5 bases). The CDR3 consists of 14 residues. V lost 1 base to trimming and J lost 6 bases, with 12 bases between them. Germline V gene lookup returns CDR1 KGHSH and CDR2 LQKENI. The CDR3 here is CASSPLSGGDGYTF. CDR3 bases: TGTGCCAGCTCACCACTATCGGGAGGGGATGGCTACACCTTC.

In this sample, this clone turned up once. The CDR3 region is CASSFRDRGSYEQYF. The CDR3 nucleotides are TGTGCCAGCAGTTTCCGGGACAGGGGTTCCTACGAGCAGTACTTC. The chain links TRBV6-1 to TRBJ2-5; the match to TRBD1 covers 10 bases. The closer fit of TRBJ2-7 to the DNA end suggests the J call may be wrong. Per the germline V gene, CDR1 is MNHNS and CDR2 is SASEGT. The CDR3 is made up of 15 amino acids.

The V gene is TRBV7-9, the J gene TRBJ1-4; D gene unclear. V gave up 5 bases and J gave up 12 bases, with 13 bases separating them. There are 12 residues in the CDR3. Germline assignment: CDR1 SEHNR and CDR2 FQNEAQ (reference sequence). CDR3: CASSTLHRQLFF. The CDR3, as DNA: TGTGCCAGCAGCACCTTACATCGTCAACTGTTTTTT.

The chain couples TRBV5-1 to TRBJ2-1, with D possibly matching TRBD1 (6 bases). The CDR3 totals 15 residues. Trimming took off 0 bases at V and 2 bases at J, with 9 bases between the two ends. Germline CDR1 and CDR2: SGHRS and YFSETQ. The CDR3 sequence is CASSLEGTPYNEQFF. CDR3 bases: TGCGCCAGCAGCTTGGAAGGGACACCCTACAATGAGCAGTTCTTC. Looking up the rest from reference TRBV5-1 and TRBJ2-1 gives the full variable domain: KAGVTQTPRYLIKTRGQQVTLSCSPISGHRSVSWYQQTPGQGLQFLFEYFSETQRNKGNFPGRFSGRQFSNSRSEMNVSTLELGDSALYLCASSLEGTPYNEQFFGPGTRLTVL.

The chain has TRBV19 and TRBJ1-6, with 7 bases identical to TRBD1. Trimming at V came to 4 bases and at J to 7 bases, leaving 4 bases not matched to a gene. From germline, CDR1 is LNHDA and CDR2 SQIVND (reference sequence). The CDR3 is 14 residues long. CDR3: CASSRGQLNSPLHF. The CDR3 DNA reads TGTGCCAGTAGTAGGGGACAGCTGAATTCACCCCTCCACTTT.

This clone has only one observation. V gene TRBV18 combines with J gene TRBJ1-4; no firm D call. CDR1 KGHSH and CDR2 LQKENI come from the germline V gene. V lost 2 bases and J lost 0, with 13 bases in between. The CDR3 has 17 amino acids. The CDR3 loop is CASSPFLNGATNEKLFF. The CDR3 DNA reads as TGTGCCAGCTCACCATTCTTGAACGGGGCAACTAATGAAAAACTGTTTTTT.

This sequence joins TRBV28 and TRBJ1-5; D remains ambiguous. The CDR3 contains 15 residues. Germline CDR1 and CDR2: MDHEN and SYDVKM. V dropped 3 bases and J dropped 2 bases, with 11 bases sitting between them. CDR3 sequence reads: CASSFGPGGNQPQHF. In DNA form, the CDR3 reads TGTGCCAGCAGTTTCGGGCCCGGGGGCAATCAGCCCCAGCATTTT.

The genes are TRBV28 and TRBJ1-5, with 7 positions matching TRBD1. The CDR3 is 17 amino acids. With 3 bases clipped from V and 3 bases from J, the junction kept 11 bases outside the gene matches. CDR1 is MDHEN, CDR2 SYDVKM, per germline. CDR3 DNA: TGTGCCAGCAGTTTGACTCGCACAGGGGTAACCAATCAGCCCCAGCATTTT. Translation: CASSLTRTGVTNQPQHF.

The CDR3 loop is CSARTAQLFYGYTF. CDR3 sequence (DNA): TGCAGCGCCCGGACAGCGCAACTATTCTATGGCTACACCTTC. The chain carries TRBV29-1 and TRBJ1-2; TRBD1 is a possible D gene (6 bases). Germline-derived CDR1 and CDR2 are SQVTM and ANQGSEA. There are 14 residues in the CDR3. The V end lost 7 bases, the J end lost 4 bases, and 19 bases lay between the germline ends.

The chain uses TRBV10-3 and TRBJ2-7; D may be TRBD1 (6 bases). From germline, CDR1 is ENHRY and CDR2 SYGVKD. The CDR3 runs 13 residues. V was trimmed by 5 bases and J by 4 bases, leaving 12 bases between them. CDR3 nucleotide sequence: TGTGCCATCAGTCCGGACAGATTTTACGAGCAGTACTTC. Its protein product is CAISPDRFYEQYF.

The genes are TRBV5-4 and TRBJ1-3; D gene uncertain. CDR3 length: 15 amino acids. Germline CDR1 and CDR2: SGHNT and YYREEE (reference sequence). V dropped 4 bases and J dropped 0 bases, with 11 bases sitting between them. The CDR3 DNA sequence: TGTGCCAGCAGCGGTCGGGAGGGCTCTGGAAACACCATATATTTT. Amino acid sequence: CASSGREGSGNTIYF.

The chain employs TRBV11-2 and TRBJ2-5; the match to TRBD2 covers 12 bases. The V gene's germline CDR1 is SGHAT and CDR2 FQNNGV. The CDR3 is made up of 19 amino acids. V was pared by 1 base and J by 5 bases, with 14 bases of the junction left unmatched. The CDR3 loop reads CASSLVTRLAGGPGETQYF. In DNA form, the CDR3 reads TGTGCCAGCAGCTTAGTTACCCGGCTAGCGGGGGGGCCCGGGGAGACCCAGTACTTC. Supplemented by reference TRBV11-2 and TRBJ2-5, the full variable domain reads EAGVAQSPRYKIIEKRQSVAFWCNPISGHATLYWYQQILGQGPKLLIQFQNNGVVDDSQLPKDRFSAERLKGVDSTLKIQPAKLEDSAVYLCASSLVTRLAGGPGETQYFGPGTRLLVL.

Written as DNA, the CDR3 is TGTGCCAGTAGTCCAGAAACAGGGATCTCTGGGGCCAACGTCCTGACTTTC. Translating gives CASSPETGISGANVLTF. The chain carries TRBV19 and TRBJ2-6; weak D call: TRBD1 (6 bases). This CDR3 contains 17 residues. Germline-derived CDR1 and CDR2 are LNHDA and SQIVND (reference sequence). Trimming cost V 5 bases and J 0 bases, with 14 bases left between them.

The chain combines TRBV7-9 with TRBJ1-1, with a possible D match to TRBD1 (6 bases). Germline CDR1 is SEHNR and CDR2 is FQNEAQ (reference sequence). The CDR3 has 14 residues. Trimming left V 1 base short and J 6 bases short, with 12 bases between. The CDR3 bases are TGTGCCAGCAGCTTAGGGGGGCAGGGCGCTGAAGCTTTCTTT. Translation gives CASSLGGQGAEAFF.

V is TRBV9 and J is TRBJ2-5; a possible D gene is TRBD2 (6 bases). Trimming took off 0 bases at V and 6 bases at J, with 9 bases between the two ends. CDR3 size: 13 residues. The germline V gene has CDR1 SGDLS and CDR2 YYNGEE. CDR3 DNA: TGTGCCAGCAGCGTAGGACTAGGGCAGACCCAGTACTTC. It is translated as CASSVGLGQTQYF.

V and J are TRBV12-5 and TRBJ1-5, with 12 bases identical to TRBD1. Per the germline V gene, CDR1 is LGHNT and CDR2 is FRNRAP. Trimming removed 4 bases from V and 4 bases from J; junction bases left unmatched: 2. The CDR3 has 15 residues. CDR3 sequence reads: CASGSGQGANQPQHF. The CDR3 DNA follows: TGTGCTAGTGGTTCGGGACAGGGGGCTAATCAGCCCCAGCATTTT. Together with reference TRBV12-5 and TRBJ1-5, the CDR3 gives the full variable domain: DARVTQTPRHKVTEMGQEVTMRCQPILGHNTVFWYRQTMMQGLELLAYFRNRAPLDDSGMPKDRFSAEMPDATLATLKIQPSEPRDSAVYFCASGSGQGANQPQHFGDGTRLSIL.

This clone was observed a handful of times. The chain is built from TRBV5-1 and TRBJ1-1; no reliable D call. V gave up 1 base and J gave up 3 bases, with 13 bases separating them. The CDR3 consists of 15 residues. Germline V CDR1 and CDR2: SGHRS, YFSETQ. The CDR3 sequence: CASSLTRWEDTEAFF. The CDR3 bases are TGCGCCAGCAGCTTGACTAGGTGGGAAGACACTGAAGCTTTCTTT.

The rearrangement joins TRBV19 to TRBJ2-3; 11 bases fit TRBD2. V trimming: 5 bases; J trimming: 0 bases; junction bases outside the gene matches: 7. Germline V CDR1 and CDR2: LNHDA, SQIVND (reference sequence). This CDR3 has 17 amino acids. The CDR3 protein is CASSPGLAALSTDTQYF. Here the CDR3 DNA reads TGTGCCAGTAGTCCGGGACTAGCGGCCCTAAGCACAGATACGCAGTATTTT.

The chain couples TRBV4-1 to TRBJ1-5; D unresolved. The length of the CDR3 is 14 residues. Trimming cost V 3 bases and J 11 bases, with 17 bases left between them. In germline, CDR1 is MGHRA, CDR2 YSYEKL. CDR3 region: CASSQVGETLAQHF. For the CDR3, the DNA is TGCGCCAGCAGCCAGGTGGGCGAGACCTTGGCCCAGCATTTT.

The chain has TRBV29-1 and TRBJ2-5; D is perhaps TRBD2 (5 bases). Trimming stripped 4 bases from V and 4 bases from J, with 10 bases between. The CDR3 is 12 amino acids. Germline CDR1 reads SQVTM; CDR2 reads ANQGSEA. CDR3 in DNA: TGCAGCGTTGGACGAGGGCCAGAGACCCAGTACTTC. This sequence encodes CSVGRGPETQYF. Supplemented by reference TRBV29-1 and TRBJ2-5, the full variable domain reads SAVISQKPSRDICQRGTSLTIQCQVDSQVTMMFWYRQQPGQSLTLIATANQGSEATYESGFVIDKFPISRPNLTFSTLTVSNMSPEDSSIYLCSVGRGPETQYFGPGTRLLVL.

This chain joins TRBV7-9 and TRBJ2-1; 10 nucleotides match TRBD2. Germline trimming cut 5 bases from V and 4 bases from J; bases unmatched to any gene: 11. This CDR3 comprises 17 residues. The germline V gene encodes CDR1 SEHNR and CDR2 FQNEAQ (reference sequence). In DNA, the CDR3 is TGTGCCAGCAGCGCCGGACGGGGACTAGCGTCATACAATGAGCAGTTCTTC. Encoded protein: CASSAGRGLASYNEQFF.

The chain recombines TRBV4-3 with TRBJ1-1, with TRBD1 matching 7 bases. With 4 bases clipped from V and 1 base from J, the junction kept 6 bases outside the gene matches. From germline, CDR1 is LGHNA and CDR2 YSLEER. The CDR3 is 15 residues long. The CDR3 DNA reads as TGCGCCAGCAGCCTGGGGACAGCTCGGAACACTGAAGCTTTCTTT. Translated: CASSLGTARNTEAFF.

V usage is TRBV6-1 and J usage is TRBJ1-3; D perhaps matches TRBD1 (5 bases). CDR3 size: 15 residues. Deletions cut 4 bases from V and 2 bases from J, with 12 bases between. The germline V gene encodes CDR1 MNHNS and CDR2 SASEGT. Here the CDR3 DNA reads TGTGCCAGCAGTGTTCGACGGGGGACTGGAAACACCATATATTTT. It yields the protein CASSVRRGTGNTIYF.

This clone was seen just once. The genes are TRBV5-1 and TRBJ2-7; TRBD1 is a possible D gene (5 bases). This CDR3 spans 14 amino acids. Trimming pared 4 bases from V and 3 bases from J, leaving 14 bases between. The V gene's germline CDR1 is SGHRS and CDR2 YFSETQ. CDR3 protein: CASSLGFRDYEQYF. CDR3 bases: TGCGCCAGCAGCCTGGGTTTCAGGGACTACGAGCAGTACTTC. Looking up the rest from reference TRBV5-1 and TRBJ2-7 gives the full variable domain: KAGVTQTPRYLIKTRGQQVTLSCSPISGHRSVSWYQQTPGQGLQFLFEYFSETQRNKGNFPGRFSGRQFSNSRSEMNVSTLELGDSALYLCASSLGFRDYEQYFGPGTRLTVT.

The V and J genes are TRBV6-5 and TRBJ2-5; maybe TRBD1 (6 bases). Trimming removed 7 bases at V and 13 bases at J, with 16 bases between. CDR1 and CDR2 (germline): MNHEY, SVGAGI. The CDR3 has 11 amino acids. In DNA form, the CDR3 reads TGTGCCAGCACACAGGGTACGACGGTGTACTTC. Encoded protein: CASTQGTTVYF.

This clone appeared a few times. Here the CDR3 DNA reads TGTGCCAGCGGCTCAACAGTGCACACTGAAGCTTTCTTT. Translated, it gives CASGSTVHTEAFF. This chain links TRBV27 with TRBJ1-1; no clear D gene. Germline CDR1 is MNHEY and CDR2 is SMNVEV (reference sequence). Trimming stripped 8 bases from V and 3 bases from J, with 13 bases between. The CDR3 runs to 13 residues.

This sequence joins TRBV28 and TRBJ1-2; weak D call: TRBD1 (5 bases). V lost 3 bases to trimming and J lost 6 bases, with 20 bases between them. In germline, CDR1 is MDHEN, CDR2 SYDVKM. This CDR3 has 16 residues. CDR3: CASSFGSAGVWDGYTF. CDR3 DNA sequence: TGTGCCAGCAGTTTCGGTTCCGCGGGGGTCTGGGATGGCTACACCTTC.